Below, 26 T cell receptor beta chains from the same sample are listed, as sequenced in a study of blood T cell repertoires in COVID-19. Assay: immunoSEQ multiplex PCR; the TCRdb copy retains only in-frame clones and omits some. The sample contains some 50,000 clones, around nine tenths of which appear only once. The sample taken for sequencing was peripheral blood. The receptors here all came from a man aged 45 to 65 with acute or convalescent COVID-19.

V is TRBV18 and J is TRBJ2-1, with TRBD1 identical over 8 bases. In germline, CDR1 is KGHSH, CDR2 LQKENI. The CDR3 is made up of 15 amino acids. With V trimmed by 3 bases and J by 6 bases, 7 bases remained unmatched. Written as DNA, the CDR3 is TGTGCCAGCTCACCTGCAGGGGGCGAAGCCAATGAGCAGTTCTTC. The encoded protein is CASSPAGGEANEQFF. Variable domain in full (rest from reference TRBV18 and TRBJ2-1): NAGVMQNPRHLVRRRGQEARLRCSPMKGHSHVYWYRQLPEEGLKFMVYLQKENIIDESGMPKERFSAEFPKEGPSILRIQQVVRGDSAAYFCASSPAGGEANEQFFGPGTRLTVL.

V and J are TRBV6-5 and TRBJ1-4, with 7 nucleotides matching TRBD1. The V gene end was trimmed by 6 bases and the J gene end by 3 bases; junction bases not matched to a gene: 4. The CDR3 runs 14 residues. In germline, CDR1 is MNHEY, CDR2 SVGAGI. As DNA, the CDR3 is TGTGCCAGCAGAACAGGGGTATCTAATGAAAAACTGTTTTTT. Protein: CASRTGVSNEKLFF.

The chain recombines TRBV24-1 with TRBJ2-1; 9 bases are shared with TRBD2. V lost 4 bases, J lost 6 bases, and 9 bases stayed unmatched. CDR1 and CDR2 (germline): KGHDR, SFDVKD. CDR3 size: 16 residues. In nucleotides, the CDR3 is TGTGCCACCAGTGAACCCGGTAGCGGGAGTGGCAATGAGCAGTTCTTC. As protein: CATSEPGSGSGNEQFF.

The chain couples TRBV5-1 to TRBJ1-1, with D possibly TRBD1 on 5 matching bases. CDR3 length: 15 residues. Germline V gene lookup returns CDR1 SGHRS and CDR2 YFSETQ. Trimming cost V 0 bases and J 0 bases, with 9 bases left between them. CDR3 sequence: CASSLAGPLNTEAFF. CDR3 bases: TGCGCCAGCAGCTTGGCAGGGCCCCTGAACACTGAAGCTTTCTTT.

CDR3 nucleotides: TGTGCCAGCAGTCGTGGGGCGCGGGGCTACACCTTC. It is translated as CASSRGARGYTF. The V call is TRBV2, the J call TRBJ1-2, with D possibly being TRBD1 (5 bases). Germline V gene lookup returns CDR1 SNHLY and CDR2 FYNNEI. This CDR3 is built from 12 residues. V was shortened by 5 bases and J by 8 bases, with 12 bases between the two germline ends.

The rearrangement uses TRBV7-9 and TRBJ2-5; the D gene is possibly TRBD1 (6 bases). The V and J ends lost 5 bases and 5 bases respectively, with 15 bases between them. The germline V gene has CDR1 SEHNR and CDR2 FQNEAQ (reference sequence). The CDR3 contains 14 residues. Written as DNA, the CDR3 is TGTGCCAGCAGCCTACAGGGTCTGGTGGAGACCCAGTACTTC. Translation gives CASSLQGLVETQYF.

Here the CDR3 reads CASSEFGLAGDNEQFF. CDR3 bases: TGTGCCAGCAGTGAGTTCGGACTAGCGGGGGACAATGAGCAGTTCTTC. The chain combines TRBV2 with TRBJ2-1; 13 positions agree with TRBD2. Germline trimming cut 3 bases from V and 5 bases from J; bases unmatched to any gene: 4. Germline V gene data show CDR1 as SNHLY and CDR2 as FYNNEI. The CDR3 totals 16 residues.

The V and J genes are TRBV10-3 and TRBJ2-1, with TRBD2 as a possible D gene (6 bases). CDR3 size: 17 residues. Germline V gene lookup returns CDR1 ENHRY and CDR2 SYGVKD. The ends were cut back, 0 bases at V and 7 bases at J, with 19 bases in the middle. CDR3 region: CAISESIGAGTSNEQFF. CDR3 bases: TGTGCCATCAGTGAGTCGATAGGGGCGGGAACTTCTAATGAGCAGTTCTTC.

This clone was observed a single time. V and J are TRBV7-9 and TRBJ1-4; 9 nucleotides line up with TRBD1. The CDR3 runs 15 residues. Germline-derived CDR1 and CDR2 are SEHNR and FQNEAQ (reference sequence). Germline trimming cut 3 bases from V and 8 bases from J; bases unmatched to any gene: 7. The CDR3 coding sequence is TGTGCCAGCAGCTTTGAACAGGGGGCGCGGGAAAAACTGTTTTTT. Translated, it gives CASSFEQGAREKLFF.

There are a few counts of this clone. This sequence joins TRBV6-5 and TRBJ1-2, with 8 bases matching TRBD1. Germline values: CDR1 MNHEY, CDR2 SVGAGI. The CDR3 covers 16 residues. J gave up 5 bases and V 4 bases, and 12 bases lay outside the gene matches. The chain's CDR3 is CASSFGTGSGGYGYTF. The CDR3 DNA reads as TGTGCCAGCAGTTTCGGGACAGGTTCCGGGGGGTATGGCTACACCTTC.

This chain uses TRBV19 with TRBJ2-2, with TRBD2 identical over 12 bases. CDR1 and CDR2 from the germline V gene are LNHDA and SQIVND (reference sequence). Unmatched junction bases numbered 4, after V lost 5 bases and J lost 6 bases. CDR3 length: 15 residues. In DNA form, the CDR3 reads TGTGCCAGTAGTCTGACTAGCGGGGGATCCGGGGAGCTGTTTTTT. It encodes CASSLTSGGSGELFF.

The sample holds one count of this clone. V and J are TRBV4-1 and TRBJ2-1; 7 bases fit TRBD2. The CDR3 is 16 residues long. The J segment lost 2 bases and the V segment lost 3 bases, leaving 7 bases of the junction unmatched. Germline CDR1 and CDR2: MGHRA and YSYEKL. The CDR3 sequence: CASSQTLAETYNEQFF. CDR3 nucleotides: TGCGCCAGCAGCCAGACCCTAGCGGAAACCTACAATGAGCAGTTCTTC.

The chain has TRBV12-2 and TRBJ1-2; the listed D gene, TRBD1, was not tested against the DNA. TRBV12-2 is an annotated pseudogene. The CDR3 is 13 amino acids. CDR3 DNA: TGTGCAAGGGACAGGGGGCAGGTCTGTGGCTACACCTTC. This translates into CARDRGQVCGYTF.

The J gene is TRBJ1-2, the V gene TRBV19; 10 bases are shared with TRBD1. This CDR3 is 19 amino acids long. Germline loops: CDR1 LNHDA, CDR2 SQIVND (reference sequence). The V and J ends lost 6 bases and 8 bases, in that order; junction bases with no gene match: 24. The CDR3 loop reads CASRLLLGDRGGDTRGYTF. The CDR3 nucleotides read TGTGCCAGTAGACTTCTTTTAGGGGACAGGGGTGGCGATACGAGGGGCTACACCTTC.

This clone was seen only once. This chain links TRBV7-3 with TRBJ1-1; D not resolved. The CDR3 has 13 amino acids. CDR1 and CDR2 from the germline V gene are SGHTA and FQGTGA. Trimming pared 5 bases from V and 3 bases from J, leaving 10 bases between. The CDR3 loop reads CASSTDRDTEAFF. CDR3 DNA: TGTGCCAGCAGCACCGACCGGGACACTGAAGCTTTCTTT.

The gene calls are TRBV6-6 and TRBJ2-7; 9 nucleotides agree with TRBD1. This CDR3 is 13 amino acids long. Germline lookup yields CDR1 MNHNY and CDR2 SVGAGI (reference sequence). V lost 8 bases and J lost 7; bases outside the gene matches: 9. The CDR3 reads CASEDRGTWEQYF. CDR3 nucleotides: TGTGCCAGCGAGGACAGGGGAACGTGGGAGCAGTACTTC.

The chain couples TRBV18 to TRBJ1-2; 7 nucleotides line up with TRBD1. V lost 4 bases to trimming and J lost 2 bases; unmatched junction nucleotides: 7. The germline CDR1 and CDR2 sequences are KGHSH and LQKENI. This CDR3 spans 15 amino acids. This CDR3 is CASSLNRGENYGYTF. CDR3 bases: TGTGCCAGCTCACTGAACAGGGGCGAGAACTATGGCTACACCTTC. The whole variable domain, filled in from reference TRBV18 and TRBJ1-2, reads NAGVMQNPRHLVRRRGQEARLRCSPMKGHSHVYWYRQLPEEGLKFMVYLQKENIIDESGMPKERFSAEFPKEGPSILRIQQVVRGDSAAYFCASSLNRGENYGYTFGSGTRLTVV.

The V call is TRBV10-1, the J call TRBJ1-3, with D possibly TRBD1 on 6 matching bases. Germline CDR1 reads WNHNN; CDR2 reads SYGVQD (reference sequence). V lost 4 bases and J 2 bases, leaving 6 bases between the germline ends. There are 13 residues in the CDR3. The CDR3 is CASSGTAGNTIYF. In DNA, the CDR3 is TGCGCCAGCAGTGGGACAGCTGGAAACACCATATATTTT.

The chain is built from TRBV19 and TRBJ2-1, with 9 nucleotides matching TRBD1. Germline CDR1 LNHDA, CDR2 SQIVND (reference sequence). The CDR3 is 15 amino acids. The V and J ends lost 3 bases and 8 bases, in that order; junction bases with no gene match: 8. Written as DNA, the CDR3 is TGTGCCAGTAGTATCGAAACAGGGGGCATCGATGAGCAGTTCTTC. Its translation: CASSIETGGIDEQFF.

The chain carries TRBV30 and TRBJ1-2; 9 bases fit TRBD1. The germline V gene encodes CDR1 GTSNPN and CDR2 SVGIG (reference sequence). The V and J ends lost 5 bases and 2 bases, in that order; junction bases with no gene match: 12. There are 16 residues in the CDR3. The CDR3 DNA reads TGTGCCTGGGAACCGGGACAGGGTTTTAGAAACTATGGCTACACCTTC. As protein: CAWEPGQGFRNYGYTF.

The chain couples TRBV2 to TRBJ1-2; D might be TRBD1 (6 bases). The CDR3 is 15 amino acids. Germline V gene data show CDR1 as SNHLY and CDR2 as FYNNEI. The V and J ends lost 3 bases and 0 bases respectively, with 11 bases between them. The DNA of the CDR3 is TGTGCCAGCAGTGAGACCGGGACATCTAACTATGGCTACACCTTC. Translating it yields CASSETGTSNYGYTF.

The chain is built from TRBV7-9 and TRBJ1-1; 9 bases are a match to TRBD1. The V gene's germline CDR1 is SEHNR and CDR2 FQNEAQ (reference sequence). The CDR3 loop spans 12 amino acids. V trimming: 6 bases; J trimming: 9 bases; junction bases outside the gene matches: 5. The CDR3 loop reads CASRTGQGQAFF. CDR3 DNA sequence: TGTGCCAGCAGAACAGGACAGGGGCAAGCTTTCTTT.

This clone appeared a few times. J is TRBJ2-2 and V is TRBV9; D is unresolved. Per germline, CDR1 SGDLS and CDR2 YYNGEE. Between the trimmed V and J ends, which lost 0 bases and 5 bases, there was a span of 17 bases. The CDR3 contains 17 residues. In DNA, the CDR3 is TGTGCCAGCAGCGTAGGGTCACTCGTCCGGTATACCGGGGAGCTGTTTTTT. Protein product: CASSVGSLVRYTGELFF.

The chain links TRBV29-1 to TRBJ2-2, with TRBD1 as a possible D gene (5 bases). The CDR3 loop spans 14 amino acids. Germline CDR1 SQVTM, CDR2 ANQGSEA. Deletions cut 2 bases from V and 1 base from J, with 8 bases between. The CDR3 loop is CSVESGQNTGELFF. The DNA of the CDR3 is TGCAGCGTTGAATCCGGACAGAACACCGGGGAGCTGTTTTTT.

J is TRBJ2-1 and V is TRBV30; D unclear. V was cut by 0 bases and J by 8 bases, with 8 bases left in between. This CDR3 comprises 12 residues. Germline values: CDR1 GTSNPN, CDR2 SVGIG (reference sequence). The CDR3 DNA reads TGTGCCTGGAGTGTTTTGGGCCATGAGCAGTTCTTC. Translated, it gives CAWSVLGHEQFF. Full variable domain (outside the CDR3, taken from reference TRBV30 and TRBJ2-1): SQTIHQWPATLVQPVGSPLSLECTVEGTSNPNLYWYRQAAGRGLQLLFYSVGIGQISSEVPQNLSASRPQDRQFILSSKKLLLSDSGFYLCAWSVLGHEQFFGPGTRLTVL.

The chain links TRBV20-1 to TRBJ2-2; unclear D gene. Germline V gives CDR1 DFQATT, CDR2 SNEGSKA (reference sequence). The CDR3 is made up of 11 amino acids. V was trimmed by 0 bases and J by 9 bases, leaving 5 bases between them. This CDR3 reads CSARESRELFF. CDR3 bases: TGCAGTGCTAGAGAGTCCAGGGAGCTGTTTTTT.